This entry describes one T cell receptor (beta chain). Its cognate antigen is unknown. Amplification targeted TCR beta CDR3 regions from RNA transcripts. Using the HTBI primer set, a first-round RT-PCR was run on the TCR CDR3. TCRdb called the multiplex PCR reads again in MiXCR, with one record for every CDR3 protein. Of about 480,000 distinct CDR3 sequences detected, approximately 24% appear once; the ten largest clones hold 10% to 12%. The data stem from a study of T cells in Graves' hyperthyroidism and ophthalmopathy. Study observations and caveats: Within blood appeared most thyroid clonotypes that had expanded above 0.001. Ophthalmopathy was distinguished from stable hyperthyroidism by 13 V-J signatures.

Germline loops: CDR1 LNHDA, CDR2 SQIVND (reference sequence). V was cut by 0 bases and J by 0 bases, with 11 bases left in between. This CDR3 spans 16 amino acids. This receptor was identified in a woman in her 30s with Graves' ophthalmopathy. The chain has TRBV19 and TRBJ1-2; D gene ambiguous. Material for sequencing was blood. The CDR3 DNA follows: TGTGCCAGTAGTATAGAGGGCGACATAACTAACTATGGCTACACCTTC. This gives the protein CASSIEGDITNYGYTF.